This T cell receptor (beta chain) was sequenced for a study of blood T cell repertoires in COVID-19. Participant reports of clinical history set cohort assignment. Assay used: immunoSEQ multiplex PCR; TCRdb lists only in-frame clones, some missing. The sample includes about 240,000 clones, approximately 86% of them seen just once. Sequences were obtained from PBMCs or T cells enriched from blood (not recorded which). This receptor was taken from a woman in her 30s with acute COVID-19.

CDR3 in amino acids: CASSDEANYGYTF. The DNA for the CDR3 is TGTGCCAGCAGTGATGAGGCTAACTATGGCTACACCTTC. The chain recombines TRBV25-1 with TRBJ1-2, with D unclear. V was pared by 3 bases and J by 0 bases, with 5 bases between. This CDR3 spans 13 amino acids. Germline V gene lookup returns CDR1 MGHDK and CDR2 SYGVNS.